The source of this TCR beta chain is a study of a mutant IDH1 vaccine in newly diagnosed glioma. Profiling relied on immunoSEQ multiplex PCR, and the TCRdb table lists in-frame clones only, not all of them. The table has about 88,000 clones, approximately 80% seen once. Germline assignment: CDR1 SGHNT and CDR2 YYREEE (reference sequence). The CDR3 extends over 15 amino acids. The V gene end was trimmed by 4 bases and the J gene end by 8 bases; junction bases not matched to a gene: 10. Time point in this sample: baseline, week 1 (first vaccination visit). As for treatment: pre-vaccination baseline after standard-of-care therapy.

The source was PBMCs, collected from a glioma patient treated with radiotherapy, temozolomide or both. V and J are TRBV5-4 and TRBJ1-4; 8 positions agree with TRBD1. The clonotype originates from a man in his forties or fifties with glioma. Some clones in this sample may be carry-over from other donors' samples. CDR3 amino acids: CASSTGQGLGEKLFF. In DNA form, the CDR3 reads TGTGCCAGCAGCACAGGACAGGGACTTGGGGAAAAACTGTTTTTT. The entire variable domain, with the rest obtained from reference TRBV5-4 and TRBJ1-4, is as follows: ETGVTQSPTHLIKTRGQQVTLRCSSQSGHNTVSWYQQALGQGPQFIFQYYREEENGRGNFPPRFSGLQFPNYSSELNVNALELDDSALYLCASSTGQGLGEKLFFGSGTQLSVL.